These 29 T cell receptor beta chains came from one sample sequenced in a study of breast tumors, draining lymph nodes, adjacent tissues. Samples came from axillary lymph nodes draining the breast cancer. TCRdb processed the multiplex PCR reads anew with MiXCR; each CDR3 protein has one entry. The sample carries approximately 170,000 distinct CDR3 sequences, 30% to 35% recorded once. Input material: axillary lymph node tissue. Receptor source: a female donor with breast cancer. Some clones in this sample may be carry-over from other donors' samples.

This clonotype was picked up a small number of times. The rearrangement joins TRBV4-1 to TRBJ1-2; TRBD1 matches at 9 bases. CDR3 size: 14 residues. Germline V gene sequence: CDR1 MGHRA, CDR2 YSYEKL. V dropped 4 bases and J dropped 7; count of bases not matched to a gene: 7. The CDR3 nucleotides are TGCGCCAGCAGCCGACAGGGGGGTATCGGTGGCTACACCTTC. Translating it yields CASSRQGGIGGYTF.

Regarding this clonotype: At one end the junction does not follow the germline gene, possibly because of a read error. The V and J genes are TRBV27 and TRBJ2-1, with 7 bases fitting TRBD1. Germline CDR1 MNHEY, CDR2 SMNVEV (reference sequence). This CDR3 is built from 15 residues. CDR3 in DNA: TGTGCCAGCAGTGTATCCAGAACAGGGGTCAATGAGCAGTTCTTC. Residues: CASSVSRTGVNEQFF.

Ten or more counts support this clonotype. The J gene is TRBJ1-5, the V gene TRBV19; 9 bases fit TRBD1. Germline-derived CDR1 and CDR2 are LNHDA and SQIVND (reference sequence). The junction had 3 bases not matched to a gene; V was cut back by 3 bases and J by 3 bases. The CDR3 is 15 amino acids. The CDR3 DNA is TGTGCCAGTAGTATGGGGACAGGGATCAATCAGCCCCAGCATTTT. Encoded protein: CASSMGTGINQPQHF.

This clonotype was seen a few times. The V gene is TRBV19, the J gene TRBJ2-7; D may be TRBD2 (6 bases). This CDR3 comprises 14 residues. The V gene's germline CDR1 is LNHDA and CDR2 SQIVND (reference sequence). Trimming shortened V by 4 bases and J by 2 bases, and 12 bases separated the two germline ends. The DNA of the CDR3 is TGTGCCAGTAGTAGAGGTAGCGGAGCCTACGAGCAGTACTTC. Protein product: CASSRGSGAYEQYF.

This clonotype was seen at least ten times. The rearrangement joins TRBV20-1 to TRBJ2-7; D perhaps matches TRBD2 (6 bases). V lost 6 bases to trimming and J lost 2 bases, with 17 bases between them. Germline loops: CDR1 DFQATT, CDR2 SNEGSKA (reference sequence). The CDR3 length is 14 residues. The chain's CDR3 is CSAWGRETPYEQYF. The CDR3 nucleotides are TGCAGTGCCTGGGGACGGGAGACCCCCTACGAGCAGTACTTC.

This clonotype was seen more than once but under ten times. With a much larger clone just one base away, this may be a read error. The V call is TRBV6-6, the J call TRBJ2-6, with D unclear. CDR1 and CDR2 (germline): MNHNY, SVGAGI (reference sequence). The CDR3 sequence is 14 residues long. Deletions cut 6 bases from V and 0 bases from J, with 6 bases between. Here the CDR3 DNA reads TGTGCCAGCAGCCTCATCTCTGGGGCCAACGTCCTGACTTTC. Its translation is CASSLISGANVLTF.

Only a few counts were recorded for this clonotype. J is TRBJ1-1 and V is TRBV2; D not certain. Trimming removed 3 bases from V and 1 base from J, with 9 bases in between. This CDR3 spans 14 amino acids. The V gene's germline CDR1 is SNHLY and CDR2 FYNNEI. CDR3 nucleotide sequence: TGTGCCAGCAGTGAGTTACTGGAGAACACTGAAGCTTTCTTT. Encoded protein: CASSELLENTEAFF.

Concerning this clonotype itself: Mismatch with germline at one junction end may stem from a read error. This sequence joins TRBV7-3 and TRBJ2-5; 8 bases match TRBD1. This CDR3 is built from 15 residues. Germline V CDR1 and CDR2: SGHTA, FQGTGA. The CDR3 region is CASSLAAGGEETQHF. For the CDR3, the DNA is TGTGCCAGCAGCTTAGCGGCAGGGGGCGAGGAGACCCAGCACTTC.

The CDR3 spells CASSAGGAYNEQFF. The CDR3 DNA sequence: TGTGCCAGCAGCGCAGGGGGCGCTTACAATGAGCAGTTCTTC. V is TRBV6-1 and J is TRBJ2-1, with 8 nucleotides matching TRBD1. The CDR3 is 14 residues long. V shed 6 bases, J shed 4 bases, and the junction held 5 bases outside the gene matches. Germline CDR1 and CDR2: MNHNS and SASEGT.

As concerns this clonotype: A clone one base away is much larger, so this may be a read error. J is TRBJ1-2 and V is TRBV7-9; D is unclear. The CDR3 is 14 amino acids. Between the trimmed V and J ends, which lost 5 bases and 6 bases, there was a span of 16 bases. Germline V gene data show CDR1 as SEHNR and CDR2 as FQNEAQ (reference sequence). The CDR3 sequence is CASSASVANNGYTF. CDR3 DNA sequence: TGTGCCAGCAGCGCTAGCGTCGCAAACAATGGCTACACCTTC.

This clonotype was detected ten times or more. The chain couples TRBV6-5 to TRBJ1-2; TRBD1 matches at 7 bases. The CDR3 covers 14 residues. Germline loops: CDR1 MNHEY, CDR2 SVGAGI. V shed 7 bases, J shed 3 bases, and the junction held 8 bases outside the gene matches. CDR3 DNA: TGTGCCAGCAAACAGACAGGGTACTACTATGGCTACACCTTC. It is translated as CASKQTGYYYGYTF.

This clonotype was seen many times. The CDR3 is CAIIKQGAGRSPLHF. The DNA for the CDR3 is TGTGCCATCATTAAACAGGGGGCGGGTAGGTCACCCCTCCACTTT. The V gene is TRBV10-3, the J gene TRBJ1-6; TRBD1 matches 9 bases. The CDR3 length is 15 residues. Germline-derived CDR1 and CDR2 are ENHRY and SYGVKD. V shed 7 bases and J 10 bases; nucleotides not matched to a gene: 11.

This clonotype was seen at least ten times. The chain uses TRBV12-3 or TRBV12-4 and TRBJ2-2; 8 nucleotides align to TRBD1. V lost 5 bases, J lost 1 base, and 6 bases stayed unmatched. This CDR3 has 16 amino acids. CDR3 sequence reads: CASSGQGNVNTGELFF. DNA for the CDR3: TGTGCCAGCAGTGGACAGGGAAACGTGAACACCGGGGAGCTGTTTTTT.

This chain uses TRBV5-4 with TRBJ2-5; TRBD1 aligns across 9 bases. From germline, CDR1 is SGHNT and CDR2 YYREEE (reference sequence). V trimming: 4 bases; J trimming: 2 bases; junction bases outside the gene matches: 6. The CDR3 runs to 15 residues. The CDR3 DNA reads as TGTGCCAGCAGCCATGACAGGGGGGGACAAGAGACCCAGTACTTC. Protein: CASSHDRGGQETQYF.

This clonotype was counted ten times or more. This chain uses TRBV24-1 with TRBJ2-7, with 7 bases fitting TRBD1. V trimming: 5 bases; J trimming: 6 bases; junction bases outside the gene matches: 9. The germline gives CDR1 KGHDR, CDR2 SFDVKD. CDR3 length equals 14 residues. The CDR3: CATSGSRQGGEQYF. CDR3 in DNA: TGTGCCACCAGTGGCTCCCGACAGGGTGGCGAGCAGTACTTC.

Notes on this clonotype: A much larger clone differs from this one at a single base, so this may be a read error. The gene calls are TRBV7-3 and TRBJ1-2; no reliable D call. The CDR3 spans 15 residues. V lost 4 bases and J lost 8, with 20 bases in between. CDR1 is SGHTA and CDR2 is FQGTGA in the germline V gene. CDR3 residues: CASSSLWALGGGYTF. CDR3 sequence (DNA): TGTGCCAGCAGCTCACTTTGGGCTCTCGGAGGAGGCTACACCTTC.

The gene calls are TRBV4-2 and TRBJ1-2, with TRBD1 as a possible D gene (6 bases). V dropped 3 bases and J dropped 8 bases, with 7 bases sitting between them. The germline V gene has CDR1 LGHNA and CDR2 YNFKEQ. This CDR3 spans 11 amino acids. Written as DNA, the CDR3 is TGTGCCAGCAGCCAGGGACAAGGCTACACCTTC. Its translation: CASSQGQGYTF.

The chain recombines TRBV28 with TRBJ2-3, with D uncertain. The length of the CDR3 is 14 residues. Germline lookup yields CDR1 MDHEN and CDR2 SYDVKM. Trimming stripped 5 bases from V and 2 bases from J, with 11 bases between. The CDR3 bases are TGTGCCAGCAGTCCCCATTATCCCACAGATACGCAGTATTTT. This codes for CASSPHYPTDTQYF. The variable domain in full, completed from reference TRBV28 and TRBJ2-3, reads DVKVTQSSRYLVKRTGEKVFLECVQDMDHENMFWYRQDPGLGLRLIYFSYDVKMKEKGDIPEGYSVSREKKERFSLILESASTNQTSMYLCASSPHYPTDTQYFGPGTRLTVL.

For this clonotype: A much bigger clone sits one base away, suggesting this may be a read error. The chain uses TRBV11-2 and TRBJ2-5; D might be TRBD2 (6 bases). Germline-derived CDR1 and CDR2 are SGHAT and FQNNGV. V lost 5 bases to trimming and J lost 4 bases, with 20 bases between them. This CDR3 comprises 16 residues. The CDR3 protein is CASSPGQRAVRETQYF. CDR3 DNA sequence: TGTGCCAGCAGCCCCGGCCAGCGGGCGGTACGAGAGACCCAGTACTTC. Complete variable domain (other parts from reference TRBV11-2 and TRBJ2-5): EAGVAQSPRYKIIEKRQSVAFWCNPISGHATLYWYQQILGQGPKLLIQFQNNGVVDDSQLPKDRFSAERLKGVDSTLKIQPAKLEDSAVYLCASSPGQRAVRETQYFGPGTRLLVL.

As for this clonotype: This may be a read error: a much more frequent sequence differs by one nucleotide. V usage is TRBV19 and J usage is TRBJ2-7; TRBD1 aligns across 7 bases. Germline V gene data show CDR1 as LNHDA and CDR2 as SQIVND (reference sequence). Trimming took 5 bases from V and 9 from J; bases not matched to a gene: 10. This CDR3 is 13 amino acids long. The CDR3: CASSSVRDSPQYF. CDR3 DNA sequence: TGTGCCAGTAGTTCCGTCCGGGACAGTCCGCAGTACTTC.

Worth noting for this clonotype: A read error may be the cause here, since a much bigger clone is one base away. Written as DNA, the CDR3 is TGTGCCAGCAGCTTCGGGTGGTTGGCCTATGGCTACACCTTC. It encodes CASSFGWLAYGYTF. V is TRBV11-2 and J is TRBJ1-2; D is unclear. With 3 bases removed from V and 4 bases from J, the gap between germline ends came to 12 bases. The CDR3 consists of 14 residues. Germline V gene sequence: CDR1 SGHAT, CDR2 FQNNGV.

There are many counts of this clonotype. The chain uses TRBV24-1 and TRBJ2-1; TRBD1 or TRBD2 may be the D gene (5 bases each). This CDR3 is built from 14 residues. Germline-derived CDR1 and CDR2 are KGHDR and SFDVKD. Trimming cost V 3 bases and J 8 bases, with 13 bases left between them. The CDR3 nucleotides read TGTGCCACCAGTGATACCTCAGGGACCCATGAGCAGTTCTTC. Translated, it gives CATSDTSGTHEQFF.

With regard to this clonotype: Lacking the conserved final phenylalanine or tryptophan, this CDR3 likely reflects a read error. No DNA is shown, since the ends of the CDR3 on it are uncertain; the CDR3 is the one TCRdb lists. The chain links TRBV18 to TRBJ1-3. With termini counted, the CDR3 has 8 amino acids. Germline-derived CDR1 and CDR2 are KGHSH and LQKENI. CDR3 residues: CASSPGNT.

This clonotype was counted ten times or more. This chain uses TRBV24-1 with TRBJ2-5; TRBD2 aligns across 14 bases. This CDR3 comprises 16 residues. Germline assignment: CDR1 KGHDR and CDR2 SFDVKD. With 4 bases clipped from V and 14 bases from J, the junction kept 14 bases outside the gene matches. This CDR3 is CATSDPSTSGGAGFYF. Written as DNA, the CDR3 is TGTGCCACCAGTGACCCCTCGACTAGCGGGGGGGCCGGGTTTTACTTC.

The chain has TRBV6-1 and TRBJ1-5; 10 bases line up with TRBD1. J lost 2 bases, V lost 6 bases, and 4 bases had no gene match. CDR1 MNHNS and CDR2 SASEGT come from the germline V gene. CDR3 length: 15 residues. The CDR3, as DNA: TGTGCCAGCAGCGGACAGGGGGGTGGCAATCAGCCCCAGCATTTT. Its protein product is CASSGQGGGNQPQHF.

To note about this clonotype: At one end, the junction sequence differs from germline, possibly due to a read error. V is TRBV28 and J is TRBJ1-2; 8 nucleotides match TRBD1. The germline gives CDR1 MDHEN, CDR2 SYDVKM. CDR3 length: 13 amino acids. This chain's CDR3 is CASSLGQGYGSTF. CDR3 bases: TGTGCCAGCAGCCTCGGACAGGGCTATGGCTCCACCTTC.

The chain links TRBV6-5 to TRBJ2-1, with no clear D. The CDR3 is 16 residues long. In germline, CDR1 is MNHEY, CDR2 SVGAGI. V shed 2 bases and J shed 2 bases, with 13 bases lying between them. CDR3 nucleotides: TGTGCCAGCAGTTACGGGCCGGAGTGGGCCTACAATGAGCAGTTCTTC. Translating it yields CASSYGPEWAYNEQFF.

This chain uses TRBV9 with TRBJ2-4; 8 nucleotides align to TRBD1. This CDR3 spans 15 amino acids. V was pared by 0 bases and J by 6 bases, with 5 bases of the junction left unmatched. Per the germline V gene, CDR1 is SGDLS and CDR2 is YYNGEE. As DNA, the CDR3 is TGTGCCAGCAGCGTAGGACAGGGGCAAAGAAACATTCAGTACTTC. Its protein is CASSVGQGQRNIQYF.

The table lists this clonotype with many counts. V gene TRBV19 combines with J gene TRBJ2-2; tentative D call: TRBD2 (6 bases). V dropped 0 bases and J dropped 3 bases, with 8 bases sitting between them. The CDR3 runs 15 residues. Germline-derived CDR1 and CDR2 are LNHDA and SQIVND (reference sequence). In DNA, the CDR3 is TGTGCCAGTAGTATAGACCTAGCGTACACCGGGGAGCTGTTTTTT. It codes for CASSIDLAYTGELFF.